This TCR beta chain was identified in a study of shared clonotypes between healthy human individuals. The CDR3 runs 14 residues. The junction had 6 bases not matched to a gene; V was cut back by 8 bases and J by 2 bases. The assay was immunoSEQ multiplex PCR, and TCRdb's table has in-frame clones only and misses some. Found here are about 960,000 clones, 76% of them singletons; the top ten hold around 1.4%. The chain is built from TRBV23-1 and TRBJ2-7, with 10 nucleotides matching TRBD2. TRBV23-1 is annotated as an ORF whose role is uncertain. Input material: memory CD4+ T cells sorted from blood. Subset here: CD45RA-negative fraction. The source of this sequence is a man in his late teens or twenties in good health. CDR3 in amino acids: CASALTSGTYEQYF. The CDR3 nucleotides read TGCGCCAGCGCGCTAACTAGCGGGACCTACGAGCAGTACTTC.